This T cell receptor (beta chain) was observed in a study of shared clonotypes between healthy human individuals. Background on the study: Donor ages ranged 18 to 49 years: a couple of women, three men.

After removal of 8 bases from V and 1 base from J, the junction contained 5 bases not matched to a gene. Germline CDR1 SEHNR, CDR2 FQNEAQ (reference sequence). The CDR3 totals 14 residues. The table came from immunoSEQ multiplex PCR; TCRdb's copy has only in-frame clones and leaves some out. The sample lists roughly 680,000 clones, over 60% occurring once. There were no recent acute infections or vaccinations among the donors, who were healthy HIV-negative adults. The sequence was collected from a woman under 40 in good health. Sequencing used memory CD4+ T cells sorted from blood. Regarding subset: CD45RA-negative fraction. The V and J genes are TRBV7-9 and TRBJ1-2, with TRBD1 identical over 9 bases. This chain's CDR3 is CASGGQGFNYGYTF. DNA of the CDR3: TGTGCCAGCGGAGGACAGGGGTTTAACTATGGCTACACCTTC.